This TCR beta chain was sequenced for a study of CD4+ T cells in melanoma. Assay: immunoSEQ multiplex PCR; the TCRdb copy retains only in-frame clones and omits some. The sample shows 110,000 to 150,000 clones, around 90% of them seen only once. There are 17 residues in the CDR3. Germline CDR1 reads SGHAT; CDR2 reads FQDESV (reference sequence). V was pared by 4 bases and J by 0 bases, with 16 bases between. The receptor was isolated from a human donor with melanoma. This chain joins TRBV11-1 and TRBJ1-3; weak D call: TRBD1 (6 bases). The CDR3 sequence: CASSSHRDTLSGNTIYF. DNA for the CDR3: TGTGCCAGCAGCTCTCACCGGGACACACTCTCTGGAAACACCATATATTTT.